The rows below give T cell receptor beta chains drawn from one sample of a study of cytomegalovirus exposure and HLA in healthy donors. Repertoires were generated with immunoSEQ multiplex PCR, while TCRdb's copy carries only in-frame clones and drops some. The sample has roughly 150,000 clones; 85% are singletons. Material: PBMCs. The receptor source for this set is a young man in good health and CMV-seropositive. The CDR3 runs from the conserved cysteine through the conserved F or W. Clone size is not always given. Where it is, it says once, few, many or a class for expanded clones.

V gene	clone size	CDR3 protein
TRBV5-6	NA	CASSVGLAGGGQGTQYF
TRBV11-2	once	CASSLAGTSTDTQYF
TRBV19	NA	CASSKGMGGRQNYEQYF
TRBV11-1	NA	CASTTSRGMAFYEQYF
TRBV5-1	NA	CASSLEGGSYNEQFF
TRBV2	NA	CASSPTGGRNQPQHF
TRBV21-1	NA	CASSKDYGLGTSGKAHEQYF
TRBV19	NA	CASSIRGWNTEAFF
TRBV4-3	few	CASSQDIAGGPYEQFF
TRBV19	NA	CASSFRDNTEAFF
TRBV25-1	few	CASSGGPDTEAFF
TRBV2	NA	CASSFAGGRSNQPQHF
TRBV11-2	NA	CASSSRLRGSGANVLTF
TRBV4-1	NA	CASSQTSVTMNAEAFF
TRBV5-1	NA	CASSWTGNPYEQYF
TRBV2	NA	CASSLGRTGNEQFF
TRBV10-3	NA	CAISEDRLGTDTQYF
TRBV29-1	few	CSVVAGETYEQYF
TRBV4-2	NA	CASSQEPQGGGQETQYF
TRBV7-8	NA	CASSSPTGGAWEKLFF
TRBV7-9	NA	CSSSSLGSGPTGELFF
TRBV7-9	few	CASSELRAGGYGYTF